Each of the 6 T cell receptor beta chains below was sequenced from the same sample in a study of Ad26.COV2.S vaccination and SARS-CoV-2 variants. The treatment here: roughly 19 received Ad26.COV2.S at low or high dose, single or two shots; 5 received placebo; per-sample allocation not given. Samples analyzed were those drawn on day 63 after the first vaccine or placebo injection. Generated by immunoSEQ multiplex PCR, the TCRdb table keeps only in-frame clones and is missing some. The sample holds some 450,000 clones, 80% to 95% seen once. This specimen consisted of peripheral blood, obtained in a trial of Ad26.COV2.S vaccine versus placebo. Receptor source: a person between 18 and 65 years old who received the Ad26.COV2.S COVID-19 vaccine or a placebo.

The V gene is TRBV7-2, the J gene TRBJ2-3; TRBD2 might be the D (5 bases). Germline loops: CDR1 SGHTA, CDR2 FQGNSA. V lost 5 bases and J 6 bases, leaving 12 bases between the germline ends. There are 13 residues in the CDR3. The CDR3 region is CASSTSSGDTQYF. The CDR3 DNA is TGTGCCAGCAGCACCTCCTCGGGGGATACGCAGTATTTT.

The chain combines TRBV11-2 with TRBJ2-7; perhaps TRBD1 as D (6 bases). Germline CDR1 reads SGHAT; CDR2 reads FQNNGV. This CDR3 spans 14 amino acids. V was pared by 3 bases and J by 4 bases, with 13 bases between. As DNA, the CDR3 is TGTGCCAGCAGCTTGGGGCAGGGGAAGTACGAGCAGTACTTC. Encoded protein: CASSLGQGKYEQYF.

The rearrangement uses TRBV14 and TRBJ2-7; maybe TRBD2 (5 bases). The ends were cut back, 1 base at V and 6 bases at J, with 19 bases in the middle. The CDR3 covers 16 residues. Germline-derived CDR1 and CDR2 are SGHDN and FVKESK. This chain's CDR3 is CASSQGPAGLSAEQYF. In DNA, the CDR3 is TGTGCCAGCAGCCAAGGGCCCGCGGGTCTCTCGGCCGAGCAGTACTTC.

V gene TRBV30 combines with J gene TRBJ2-5, with 9 bases that match TRBD1. V was pared by 1 base and J by 1 base, with 7 bases of the junction left unmatched. The CDR3 covers 16 residues. The germline V gene has CDR1 GTSNPN and CDR2 SVGIG (reference sequence). The DNA of the CDR3 is TGTGCCTGGAGTGCCGCCCTGACAGGGGGCCAAGAGACCCAGTACTTC. Its protein is CAWSAALTGGQETQYF.

V and J are TRBV19 and TRBJ2-3, with TRBD1 matching 8 bases. From germline, CDR1 is LNHDA and CDR2 SQIVND (reference sequence). With V trimmed by 5 bases and J by 4 bases, 5 bases remained unmatched. The CDR3 sequence is 14 residues long. CDR3 sequence reads: CASSEDRAADTQYF. The DNA for the CDR3 is TGTGCCAGTAGTGAGGACAGGGCGGCAGATACGCAGTATTTT. The variable domain in full, with the rest retrieved from reference TRBV19 and TRBJ2-3, is DGGITQSPKYLFRKEGQNVTLSCEQNLNHDAMYWYRQDPGQGLRLIYYSQIVNDFQKGDIAEGYSVSREKKESFPLTVTSAQKNPTAFYLCASSEDRAADTQYFGPGTRLTVL.

This clone was picked up a small number of times. V and J are TRBV13 and TRBJ1-6, with D possibly matching TRBD1 (5 bases). The CDR3 consists of 16 residues. Germline CDR1 and CDR2: PRHDT and FYEKMQ (reference sequence). V lost 5 bases and J 7 bases, leaving 18 bases between the germline ends. The CDR3 reads CASSPPFGGRNSPLHF. The CDR3 nucleotides are TGTGCCAGCAGCCCGCCGTTCGGGGGTAGGAATTCACCCCTCCACTTT.